The clone carrying this T cell receptor (beta chain) turned up a few times. This specimen comes from a study of T cell changes during pregnancy in multiple sclerosis. Libraries were prepared by immunoSEQ multiplex PCR; TCRdb keeps only in-frame clonotypes and omits some of them. The data hold tens of thousands of clones, with 80% to 95% observed a single time. CDR1 and CDR2 from the germline V gene are SEHNR and FQNEAQ (reference sequence). The CDR3 spans 12 residues. Trimming pared 11 bases from V and 9 bases from J, leaving 17 bases between. The TCR sequence derives from a female donor with multiple sclerosis, enrolled in a pregnancy study. This specimen consisted of CD8+ T cells from peripheral blood mononuclear cells, obtained in the first trimester of pregnancy. J is TRBJ2-1 and V is TRBV7-9; the D is unclear. CDR3 nucleotide sequence: TGTGCCGGAGAAGACTGGCGCATTGAGCAGTTCTTC. Amino acid sequence: CAGEDWRIEQFF.